The rows below give T cell receptor beta chains drawn from one sample of a study of blood T cell repertoires in COVID-19. The method was immunoSEQ multiplex PCR; TCRdb's version includes in-frame clones alone and lacks a portion of them. The sample records fewer than 150,000 clones, approximately 85% being singletons. Material: peripheral blood. These receptors were collected from an older woman with COVID-19, enrolled during active disease. CDR3s include the opening cysteine and the closing phenylalanine or tryptophan. The D gene is left open where the match is weak. Part of the rows lack a size; the others show once, few, many or a class for expanded clones.

j_gene,d_gene,abundance,v_gene,CDR3nt,CDR3aa
TRBJ2-3,TRBD1,once,TRBV18,TGTGCCAGCTCCGGGACAGGGGGTAGGTCGAGCACAGATACGCAGTATTTT,CASSGTGGRSSTDTQYF
TRBJ2-1,NA,NA,TRBV4-1,TGCGCCAGCAGCCAAGGGGGACTTGAGCAGTTCTTC,CASSQGGLEQFF
TRBJ1-1,NA,NA,TRBV16,TGTGCCAGCAGCCCCAACTGGACACCGATGAACACTGAAGCTTTCTTT,CASSPNWTPMNTEAFF
TRBJ1-4,NA,NA,TRBV5-4,TGTGCCAGCAGCTTGGGCGGGGATTTTAATGAAAAACTGTTTTTT,CASSLGGDFNEKLFF
TRBJ1-1,NA,NA,TRBV7-3,TGTGCCAGCAGGCTTCTCCCCGAGGCTGAAGCTTTCTTT,CASRLLPEAEAFF
TRBJ1-1,TRBD1,NA,TRBV5-4,TGTGCCAGCAGCTTGTCGGGACAGGGATCATTCGTGGACACTGAAGCTTTCTTT,CASSLSGQGSFVDTEAFF
TRBJ1-2,NA,NA,TRBV6-5,TGTGCCAGCAGTTACTCGGGTACAGCTACCTATGGCTACACCTTC,CASSYSGTATYGYTF
TRBJ2-1,NA,NA,TRBV7-3,TGTGCCAGCAGTCCTACTAGGACCGACAATGAGCAGTTCTTC,CASSPTRTDNEQFF
TRBJ2-7,TRBD2,NA,TRBV7-9,TGTGCCAGCAGCTTAGCGCCTACTAGCGGGGGAGCCTACGAGCAGTACTTC,CASSLAPTSGGAYEQYF
TRBJ2-1,TRBD1,once,TRBV18,TGTGCCAGCTCACCCCAGGGGTCTGGGACAGGGGGCCACAATGAGCAGTTCTTC,CASSPQGSGTGGHNEQFF
TRBJ2-6,TRBD1,NA,TRBV6-2/TRBV6-3,TGTGCCAGCAGTTCAGGACAGGATATCTCTGGGGCCAACGTCCTGACTTTC,CASSSGQDISGANVLTF
TRBJ1-1,TRBD1,few,TRBV19,TGTGCCAGTAGTATTTCCGACAGGGCATTATCCCAAGCTTTCTTT,CASSISDRALSQAFF
TRBJ1-2,NA,few,TRBV7-2,TGTGCCAGCAGCTTAGGGAGAACAGGGAATGGCTATGGCTACACCTTC,CASSLGRTGNGYGYTF
TRBJ2-5,TRBD1,NA,TRBV5-4,TGTGCCAGCCGTCGACAGGGCGTGGAGACCCAGTACTTC,CASRRQGVETQYF
TRBJ1-2,NA,once,TRBV7-9,TGTGCCAGCAGCTTAAACCAGGGTACGGATAATGATGGCTACACCTTC,CASSLNQGTDNDGYTF
TRBJ1-4,NA,NA,TRBV28,TGTGCCAGCAGCCCCTCGGGGGGTGCAACTAATGAAAAACTGTTTTTT,CASSPSGGATNEKLFF
TRBJ1-2,TRBD1,NA,TRBV19,TGTGCCAGTACCAAGGGGGCAAACGTTAACTATGGCTACACCTTC,CASTKGANVNYGYTF
TRBJ1-1,NA,NA,TRBV6-1,TGTGCCAGCAGTGATAGCAGGGTAATGGCGACTGAAGCTTTCTTT,CASSDSRVMATEAFF
TRBJ1-1,TRBD1,NA,TRBV7-2,TGTGCCAGCAGCTCAGTCTCAGGGGGCTTCACTGAAGCTTTCTTT,CASSSVSGGFTEAFF
TRBJ2-7,NA,NA,TRBV14,TGTGCCAGCAGCCTAAGTGGTAGTCGCGAGCAGTACTTC,CASSLSGSREQYF
TRBJ1-4,NA,NA,TRBV9,TGTGCCAGCAGCCCCACCGGGGTCGGGAATGAAAAACTGTTTTTT,CASSPTGVGNEKLFF
TRBJ1-1,NA,NA,TRBV5-1,TGCGCCAGCAGCTTGGTGGGGGGGAACACTGAAGCTTTCTTT,CASSLVGGNTEAFF
TRBJ2-2,TRBD2,NA,TRBV4-1,TGCGCCAGCAGCCAGTCAGCGGGGGGGCCAACCGGGGAGCTGTTTTTT,CASSQSAGGPTGELFF
TRBJ2-5,TRBD2,NA,TRBV4-2,TGTGCCAGCAGCCCTGTGGGAGGGTGGGAGACCCAGTACTTC,CASSPVGGWETQYF
TRBJ1-3,TRBD1,few,TRBV19,TGTGCCAGTAGTATAGAACAGGGGATCTCTGGAAACACCATATATTTT,CASSIEQGISGNTIYF
TRBJ1-5,NA,NA,TRBV5-1,TGCGCCAGCAGCTTGGTGGGAGATAGCAATCAGCCCCAGCATTTT,CASSLVGDSNQPQHF
TRBJ2-2,NA,NA,TRBV12-3/TRBV12-4,TGTGCCAGCAGTTTGTCCGGTGGGGAGCTGTTTTTT,CASSLSGGELFF
TRBJ1-2,TRBD1,NA,TRBV9,TGTGCCAGCAGCCCCGACAGGGATTGGGGCTATGGCTACACCTTC,CASSPDRDWGYGYTF
TRBJ2-7,TRBD2,once,TRBV28,TGTGCCCGCGGGGGGGTCCGCTCCTACGAGCAGTACTTC,CARGGVRSYEQYF
TRBJ1-2,NA,NA,TRBV5-4,TGTGCCAGCAGCTTGATAGGGGTAAACTATGGCTACACCTTC,CASSLIGVNYGYTF
TRBJ1-1,TRBD1,NA,TRBV25-1,TGTGCCAGCAGTGAAACTAGGGGACAGGGGAACACTGAAGCTTTCTTT,CASSETRGQGNTEAFF
TRBJ1-1,NA,NA,TRBV19,TGTGCCAGTAGCACTGACACCCGCTTTGAAGCTTTCTTT,CASSTDTRFEAFF
TRBJ1-2,TRBD1,NA,TRBV3-1/TRBV3-2,TGTGCCAGCAGCCGGCCGCTGGCGTCCGACAGGGGGCGTGGGTATGGCTACACCTTC,CASSRPLASDRGRGYGYTF
TRBJ1-1,NA,few,TRBV6-2/TRBV6-3,TGTGCCAGCAGTTACTCGAGTACAGGTTCCTCACTCTCTGAAGCTTTCTTT,CASSYSSTGSSLSEAFF
TRBJ2-5,NA,NA,TRBV4-1,TGCGCCAGCAGGGGGAGGCCGAACATCCAAGAGACCCAGTACTTC,CASRGRPNIQETQYF
TRBJ2-5,TRBD2,NA,TRBV7-2,TGTGCCAGCAGCTGGGGACTAGCGGAAGAGACCCAGTACTTC,CASSWGLAEETQYF
TRBJ2-1,NA,NA,TRBV15,TGTGCCACCAGCAGAGGGGCAGGATACTCCTACAATGAGCAGTTCTTC,CATSRGAGYSYNEQFF
TRBJ2-5,NA,NA,TRBV6-2/TRBV6-3,TGTGCCAGCAGTGACCTCGCGGGCGGTGAGACCCAGTACTTC,CASSDLAGGETQYF
TRBJ1-1,TRBD1,NA,TRBV6-6,TGTGCCTGCTACAGGGGGATGAACACTGAAGCTTTCTTT,CACYRGMNTEAFF
TRBJ1-2,NA,few,TRBV11-2,TGTGCCAGCAGCTTAGATCAGGGCGGAAACTATGGCTACACCTTC,CASSLDQGGNYGYTF
TRBJ2-7,TRBD1,NA,TRBV7-6,TGTGCCAGCAGCTTAGCGGGCAGGGGGCTAACCTACGAGCAGTACTTC,CASSLAGRGLTYEQYF
TRBJ2-1,NA,once,TRBV6-5,TGTGCCAGCACTTTGGGGGGGGCCCCCTACAATGAGCAGTTCTTC,CASTLGGAPYNEQFF
TRBJ2-3,NA,NA,TRBV11-2,TGTGCCAGCAGCTTAAGCTCCGGGACATCTAGGACCCGTACGCAGTATTTT,CASSLSSGTSRTRTQYF
TRBJ1-4,TRBD1,NA,TRBV28,TGTGCCAGCAGGTCGGGACAGGGGACTGAAAAACTGTTTTTT,CASRSGQGTEKLFF
TRBJ1-1,NA,few,TRBV27,TGTGCCAGCAGTTTCCTGGGGGGGAACACTGAAGCTTTCTTT,CASSFLGGNTEAFF